The next 26 T cell receptor beta chains were all read from a single sample in a study of CXCR3-negative and CXCR3-positive naive CD8 T cells. It was by 5' RACE with UMI labels that the TRB cDNA libraries were prepared. Reanalyzing the 5' RACE reads, TCRdb keeps one entry per CDR3 protein, without DNA. The sample table sets out about 56,000 distinct CDR3 sequences. The sample taken for sequencing was memory CD8+ T cells from blood. The receptors were gathered from a human donor in good health. Some clones in this sample may be carry-over from other donors' samples.

The rearrangement uses TRBV28 and TRBJ2-1; the TCRdb D gene call, TRBD1, has no DNA to confirm it. The germline V gene has CDR1 MDHEN and CDR2 SYDVKM. The CDR3 sequence is 16 residues long. This chain's CDR3 is CASSLWGGPSYNEQFF.

The genes are TRBV5-5 and TRBJ2-5; TCRdb designates TRBD1, a call that cannot be tested without DNA. Germline V CDR1 and CDR2: SGHKS, YYEKEE (reference sequence). The CDR3 sequence is 16 residues long. CDR3: CVSSLPETRDMETQYF.

This clonotype is called medium-sized based on its frequency. The CDR3 reads CATSRDQTGWSGYTF. This chain connects TRBV15 to TRBJ1-2; as DNA is missing, the TRBD1 call by TCRdb cannot be tested. Per the germline V gene, CDR1 is LNHNV and CDR2 is YYDKDF (reference sequence). This CDR3 comprises 15 residues.

The V call is TRBV29-1, the J call TRBJ2-3; TCRdb designates TRBD1, a call that cannot be tested without DNA. CDR1 SQVTM and CDR2 ANQGSEA come from the germline V gene. The CDR3 is 16 residues long. The CDR3 reads CSVGPIMGGDTDTQYF.

The chain couples TRBV11-2 to TRBJ2-3. The CDR3 is 13 amino acids. Germline V gene sequence: CDR1 SGHAT, CDR2 FQNNGV. CDR3 region: CASSLGVRDTQYF.

The chain employs TRBV6-6 and TRBJ2-7; the D call of TRBD1 rests on TCRdb alone, since no DNA is present to check it. The CDR3 spans 15 residues. CDR1 MNHNY and CDR2 SVGAGI come from the germline V gene (reference sequence). CDR3 protein: CASSFYMGVVYEQYF.

The chain couples TRBV6-1 to TRBJ2-7; TCRdb's assignment of TRBD2 cannot be checked, as there is no DNA. Germline V gene sequence: CDR1 MNHNS, CDR2 SASEGT. The CDR3 has 15 residues. The chain's CDR3 is CASPPPGLQNYEQYF.

J is TRBJ1-6 and V is TRBV12-3 or TRBV12-4. This CDR3 has 23 amino acids. This chain's CDR3 is CASSFDVTESPGVLNSYNSPLHF.

The chain uses TRBV7-9 and TRBJ2-1; TCRdb reports TRBD1, a call that lacks DNA to check it against. CDR1 SEHNR and CDR2 FQNEAQ come from the germline V gene (reference sequence). The CDR3 is made up of 13 amino acids. CDR3 sequence: CASSPPSPNEQFF.

The J gene is TRBJ1-2, the V gene TRBV28. CDR1 and CDR2 from the germline V gene are MDHEN and SYDVKM. This CDR3 has 13 amino acids. The CDR3 loop is CASTIGGTGGYTF.

V gene TRBV6-2 or TRBV6-3 combines with J gene TRBJ2-7; TCRdb lists TRBD2, though no DNA is available to test this call. This CDR3 has 17 amino acids. Germline V gene sequence: CDR1 MNHEY, CDR2 SVGEGT. The CDR3 loop reads CASSYPGLAGNSYEQYF.

The chain employs TRBV20-1 and TRBJ1-1; TCRdb names TRBD1, which stays unverified in the absence of DNA. Germline values: CDR1 DFQATT, CDR2 SNEGSKA (reference sequence). The CDR3 loop spans 14 amino acids. CDR3 region: CSAATGIGDTEAFF.

J is TRBJ2-7 and V is TRBV20-1; TCRdb returns TRBD1, unconfirmable since there is no DNA. This CDR3 spans 15 amino acids. CDR1 and CDR2 from the germline V gene are DFQATT and SNEGSKA (reference sequence). CDR3 sequence reads: CSAETASQSSYEQYF.

The rearrangement links TRBV29-1 to TRBJ2-7; the D gene TCRdb calls, TRBD2, cannot be checked with no DNA. The length of the CDR3 is 13 residues. Germline V lookup: CDR1 SQVTM, CDR2 ANQGSEA. CDR3 amino acids: CSVEGGGSYEQYF.

The chain uses TRBV6-4 and TRBJ2-1. This CDR3 contains 15 residues. Per the germline V gene, CDR1 is MRHNA and CDR2 is SNTAGT. The CDR3 region is CASSDSSQQTNEQFF.

The chain joins TRBV7-9 to TRBJ1-1. The germline CDR1 and CDR2 sequences are SEHNR and FQNEAQ (reference sequence). The length of the CDR3 is 13 residues. CDR3 protein: CASSFGEGTEAFF.

V gene TRBV20-1 combines with J gene TRBJ2-7; TCRdb's assignment of TRBD1 cannot be checked, as there is no DNA. CDR3 size: 13 residues. Germline V gene sequence: CDR1 DFQATT, CDR2 SNEGSKA (reference sequence). The CDR3 spells CSARRTASYEQYF.

This rearrangement joins TRBV6-6 to TRBJ1-1; TCRdb's D gene call, TRBD1, goes unchecked for lack of DNA. This CDR3 region has 14 residues. In germline, CDR1 is MNHNY, CDR2 SVGAGI (reference sequence). CDR3 loop: CASSPGDLNTEAFF.

J is TRBJ2-7 and V is TRBV5-5. Germline V gene lookup returns CDR1 SGHKS and CDR2 YYEKEE (reference sequence). CDR3 size: 13 residues. The CDR3 sequence is CASSWDLTYEQYF.

The V call is TRBV29-1, the J call TRBJ1-4; lacking DNA, the TRBD1 call made by TCRdb goes unchecked. The CDR3 contains 15 residues. Germline-derived CDR1 and CDR2 are SQVTM and ANQGSEA. The CDR3: CSVEDGGRGNEKLFF.

The V call is TRBV27, the J call TRBJ2-7; TCRdb proposes TRBD1, but this gene call is untestable without DNA. CDR3 length: 16 residues. The germline gives CDR1 MNHEY, CDR2 SMNVEV (reference sequence). The CDR3 spells CASSTLRRTGDYEQYF.

The V call is TRBV27, the J call TRBJ2-2. This CDR3 comprises 17 residues. Germline loops: CDR1 MNHEY, CDR2 SMNVEV (reference sequence). The CDR3 region is CASSLTAANVFTGELFF.

The chain is built from TRBV9 and TRBJ2-3; TCRdb selects TRBD1, and the lack of DNA leaves this call unchecked. This CDR3 contains 13 residues. Looked up from germline, CDR1 is SGDLS and CDR2 is YYNGEE. CDR3 in amino acids: CASSTPLSDTQYF.

The chain's CDR3 is CASSQVAGEDETQYF. The chain carries TRBV3-1 and TRBJ2-5; the D call from TCRdb, TRBD2, cannot be confirmed without DNA. Germline CDR1 LGHDT, CDR2 YNNKEL (reference sequence). The CDR3 loop spans 15 amino acids.

The gene calls are TRBV29-1 and TRBJ2-7; TCRdb indicates TRBD2, and absent DNA this call remains unverified. The germline gives CDR1 SQVTM, CDR2 ANQGSEA. The CDR3 consists of 14 residues. The CDR3 region is CSVEEEGSGKEQYF.

The chain couples TRBV6-6 to TRBJ1-1; TCRdb returns TRBD1, unconfirmable since there is no DNA. Germline assignment: CDR1 MNHNY and CDR2 SVGAGI (reference sequence). This CDR3 comprises 13 residues. CDR3 sequence: CASSFPQGDEAFF.